Sequencing of this T cell receptor (beta chain) was carried out in a study of blood T cell repertoires in COVID-19. Background on the study: Both acute and convalescent COVID-19 samples were obtained from the United States, Italy and Spain. T cells, B-cell-depleted T cells, or PBMCs supplied cDNA or gDNA.

The CDR3 is 15 amino acids. The J segment lost 3 bases and the V segment lost 5 bases, leaving 7 bases of the junction unmatched. Germline CDR1 is MNHEY and CDR2 is SMNVEV (reference sequence). In the authors' workflow: Estimation of nucleated cell counts relied on the amplification of reference gene primers. The repertoire was sequenced with immunoSEQ multiplex PCR; TCRdb's copy has only in-frame clones and lacks some. The V and J calls and the clone size are those of that table, but D and trimming were determined from the DNA. The sample has approximately 140,000 clones; about 80% are singletons. This clonotype was obtained from a woman older than 75 in a cohort sampled during active or convalescent COVID-19. The V call is TRBV27, the J call TRBJ2-3; TRBD1 matches at 8 bases. Sequences were obtained from peripheral blood. This chain's CDR3 is CASSPSRTGTDTQYF. The DNA for the CDR3 is TGTGCCAGCAGTCCCTCCCGGACAGGGACAGATACGCAGTATTTT.